These 10 T cell receptor beta chains originate from one sample sequenced in a study of T-cell reconstitution after alpha-beta-depleted transplantation in children. Researchers prepared the TCRbeta library using unique molecular identifiers, the study reports. TCRdb processed the PCR reads anew with MiXCR; each CDR3 protein has one entry. The sample contains 600,000 to 700,000 distinct CDR3 sequences, 16% of which appear only once. The sample consisted of PBMCs from the stem cell graft donor, taken from the stem cell graft. These receptors all come from a human donor who donated a stem cell graft to a child with acute myeloid leukemia.

This clonotype turned up a few times. The V and J genes are TRBV12-3 or TRBV12-4 and TRBJ2-7; TRBD1 aligns across 7 bases. After removal of 4 bases from V and 3 bases from J, the junction contained 9 bases not matched to a gene. This CDR3 has 15 amino acids. CDR3 in DNA: TGTGCCAGCAGTTCCCCCCACAGGGGATACTACGAGCAGTACTTC. Translating gives CASSSPHRGYYEQYF.

This clonotype was picked up many times. The chain carries TRBV29-1 and TRBJ2-7; D possibly corresponds to TRBD2 (6 bases). Germline V gene lookup returns CDR1 SQVTM and CDR2 ANQGSEA. V was pared by 4 bases and J by 3 bases, with 19 bases between. The CDR3 covers 15 residues. CDR3 DNA sequence: TGCAGCGTTGGGAGTCCCCCGGAGGGGATCTACGAGCAGTACTTC. Protein product: CSVGSPPEGIYEQYF.

This clonotype was detected many times. This chain connects TRBV20-1 to TRBJ1-5; possible D gene TRBD1, 5 bases. V lost 3 bases and J lost 2, with 14 bases in between. The CDR3 spans 15 residues. Per the germline V gene, CDR1 is DFQATT and CDR2 is SNEGSKA (reference sequence). DNA for the CDR3: TGCAGTGCTAGCGGGGCACAGTATGGCAATCAGCCCCAGCATTTT. It encodes CSASGAQYGNQPQHF.

The gene calls are TRBV20-1 and TRBJ1-2; 7 bases are a match to TRBD1. CDR1 and CDR2 from the germline V gene are DFQATT and SNEGSKA (reference sequence). J lost 6 bases, V lost 7 bases, and 8 bases had no gene match. This CDR3 contains 12 residues. In DNA, the CDR3 is TGCAGTGTTCCGACAGGGAGCCATGGCTACACCTTC. This translates into CSVPTGSHGYTF.

In its sample, this clonotype was seen a few times. The chain carries TRBV7-2 and TRBJ1-5; 9 bases fit TRBD1. The CDR3 totals 15 residues. Germline V lookup: CDR1 SGHTA, CDR2 FQGNSA. V shed 1 base and J 9 bases; nucleotides not matched to a gene: 7. CDR3 protein: CASSLGWGQGGPQHF. DNA for the CDR3: TGTGCCAGCAGCTTAGGTTGGGGACAGGGCGGGCCCCAGCATTTT.

This clonotype has only a few counts. The chain joins TRBV5-1 to TRBJ2-1; TRBD2 agrees at 11 bases. Trimming at V came to 0 bases and at J to 9 bases, leaving 11 bases not matched to a gene. Germline CDR1 SGHRS, CDR2 YFSETQ. The CDR3 extends over 17 amino acids. The CDR3 nucleotides read TGCGCCAGCAGCTTGGCCCTAGCGGGGGGCCGGGGAGGTGAGCAGTTCTTC. It specifies CASSLALAGGRGGEQFF.

This chain uses TRBV29-1 with TRBJ2-3; the D gene is possibly TRBD1 (6 bases). The CDR3 sequence is 16 residues long. With 0 bases removed from V and 1 base from J, the gap between germline ends came to 14 bases. The germline V gene encodes CDR1 SQVTM and CDR2 ANQGSEA. The CDR3 sequence is CSVEDFGGLGTDTQYF. CDR3 bases: TGCAGCGTTGAAGATTTTGGGGGCCTGGGCACAGATACGCAGTATTTT.

The chain recombines TRBV20-1 with TRBJ1-5, with D perhaps TRBD1 (6 bases). Between the trimmed V and J ends, which lost 7 bases and 6 bases, there was a span of 19 bases. Looked up from germline, CDR1 is DFQATT and CDR2 is SNEGSKA (reference sequence). The CDR3 covers 14 residues. DNA of the CDR3: TGCAGTGTTCTAGACCGGGGGGGGGCTCAGCCCCAGCATTTT. Encoded protein: CSVLDRGGAQPQHF.

This clonotype was seen ten or more times. V is TRBV20-1 and J is TRBJ1-1; D not certain. This CDR3 region has 13 residues. CDR1 is DFQATT, CDR2 SNEGSKA, per germline (reference sequence). V was shortened by 1 base and J by 11 bases, with 17 bases between the two germline ends. In DNA form, the CDR3 reads TGCAGTGCTAGAGGAGGGAAGAGGGATGAGGCTTTCTTT. This gives the protein CSARGGKRDEAFF.

This clonotype appeared many times. V is TRBV6-1 and J is TRBJ1-5; D is possibly TRBD1 (5 bases). Germline V gene sequence: CDR1 MNHNS, CDR2 SASEGT. V was trimmed by 7 bases and J by 3 bases, leaving 16 bases between them. This CDR3 comprises 15 residues. This CDR3 is CASTLRGRDNQPQHF. DNA of the CDR3: TGTGCCAGCACACTCCGGGGGAGAGACAATCAGCCCCAGCATTTT.